This T cell receptor beta chain was sequenced during a study of blood T cell repertoires in COVID-19. The wider study: PBMCs, B-cell-depleted T cells, or T cells were the source of the cDNA or gDNA that made up the material.

Some clones are missing from TCRdb's copy, which holds only in-frame ones; the method was immunoSEQ multiplex PCR. Of hundreds of thousands of clones in the sample, nearly 90% were seen once. Donors in Cohort 3 who had recovered were those with two negative PCRs, healthcare professional clearance, or resolution of their symptoms. This sequence was found in a woman in her thirties who had recovered from COVID-19. Sequencing was carried out using PBMCs or T cells enriched from blood (not recorded which).

The CDR3 loop is CASSQDRTGTTQYF. The CDR3 DNA sequence: TGCGCCAGCAGCCAGGATAGAACAGGGACGACCCAGTACTTC. This chain links TRBV4-3 with TRBJ2-5, with D possibly TRBD1 on 6 matching bases. Trimming took 3 bases from V and 7 from J, leaving 15 bases between them. The CDR3 loop spans 14 amino acids. CDR1 is LGHNA and CDR2 is YSLEER in the germline V gene.